This T cell receptor (beta chain) emerged from a study of Tregs in tolerant kidney transplant recipients. This clone was counted a few times. Its antigen is unknown. Trimming cost V 0 bases and J 7 bases, with 10 bases left between them. Germline V CDR1 and CDR2: PRHDT, FYEKMQ (reference sequence). This CDR3 comprises 14 residues. Clones were sequenced by immunoSEQ multiplex PCR, and TCRdb holds only the in-frame ones, with some missing. The sample contains about 240,000 clones, about 80% of which appear only once. Thawed PBMCs were FACS-sorted into unstimulated CD4+CD25+CD127- regulatory T cells, CD4+CD25- non-regulatory cells, CD4 and CD8 cells. Study-wide findings and caveats: The small number of patients limits these findings pending further validation. The most relevant donor-specific Treg TCRbeta repertoire apparently came from expansion with activated donor B cells. Biological reproducibility was not directly addressed in this study.

The sequencing sample was made of CD4+ T cells from blood. The chain combines TRBV13 with TRBJ1-5; a possible D gene is TRBD1 (5 bases). This clonotype was sampled from a human donor in good health. DNA of the CDR3: TGTGCCAGCAGCTTAGGCTTCAGGGACCAGCCCCAGCATTTT. It yields the protein CASSLGFRDQPQHF.